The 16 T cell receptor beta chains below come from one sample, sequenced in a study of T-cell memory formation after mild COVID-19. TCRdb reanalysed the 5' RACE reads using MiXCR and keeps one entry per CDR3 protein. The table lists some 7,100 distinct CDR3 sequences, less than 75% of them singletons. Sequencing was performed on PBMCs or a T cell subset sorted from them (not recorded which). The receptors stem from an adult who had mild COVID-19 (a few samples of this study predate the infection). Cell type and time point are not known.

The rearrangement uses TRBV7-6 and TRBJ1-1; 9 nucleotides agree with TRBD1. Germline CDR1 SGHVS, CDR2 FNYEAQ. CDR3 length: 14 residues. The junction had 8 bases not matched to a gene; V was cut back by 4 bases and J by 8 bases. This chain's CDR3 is CASSSGGQGREAFF. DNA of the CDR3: TGTGCCAGCAGCTCAGGAGGACAGGGGCGGGAAGCTTTCTTT.

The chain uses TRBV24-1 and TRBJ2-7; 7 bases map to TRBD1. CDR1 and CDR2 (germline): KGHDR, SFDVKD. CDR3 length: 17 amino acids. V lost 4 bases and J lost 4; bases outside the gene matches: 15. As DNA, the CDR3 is TGTGCCACCAGTGACTTTACAACAGGGGAACATTTATACGAGCAGTACGTC. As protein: CATSDFTTGEHLYEQYV.

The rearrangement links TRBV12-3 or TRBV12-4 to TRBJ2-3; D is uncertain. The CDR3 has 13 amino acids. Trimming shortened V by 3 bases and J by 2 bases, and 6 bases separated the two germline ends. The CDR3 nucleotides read TGTGCCAGCAGTTTGTCCTCCACAGATACGCAGTATTTT. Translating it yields CASSLSSTDTQYF.

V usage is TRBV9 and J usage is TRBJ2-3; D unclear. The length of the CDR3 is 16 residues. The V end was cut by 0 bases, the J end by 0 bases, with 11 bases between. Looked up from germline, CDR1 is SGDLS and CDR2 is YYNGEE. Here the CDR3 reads CASSVAPAFSTDTQYF. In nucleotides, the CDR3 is TGTGCCAGCAGCGTAGCCCCAGCGTTTAGCACAGATACGCAGTATTTT.

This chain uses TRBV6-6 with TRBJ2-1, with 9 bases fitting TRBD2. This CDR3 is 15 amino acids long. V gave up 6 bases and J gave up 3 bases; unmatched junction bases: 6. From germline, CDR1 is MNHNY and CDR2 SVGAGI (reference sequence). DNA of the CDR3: TGTGCCAGCAGCCCTCTAGCGGGGCACTACAATGAGCAGTTCTTC. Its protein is CASSPLAGHYNEQFF.

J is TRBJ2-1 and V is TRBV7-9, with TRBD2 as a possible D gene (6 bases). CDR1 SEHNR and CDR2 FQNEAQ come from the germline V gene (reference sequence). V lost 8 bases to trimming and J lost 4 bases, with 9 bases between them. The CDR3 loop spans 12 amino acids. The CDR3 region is CASSRGYNEQFF. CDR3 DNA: TGTGCCAGCTCTCGGGGGTACAATGAGCAGTTCTTC.

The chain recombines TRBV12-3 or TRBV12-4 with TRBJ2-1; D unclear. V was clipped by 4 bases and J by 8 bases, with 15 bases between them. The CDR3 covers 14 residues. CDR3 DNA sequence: TGTGCCAGCAGTTATGCAGGATTTGTGGATGAGCAGTTCTTC. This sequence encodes CASSYAGFVDEQFF.

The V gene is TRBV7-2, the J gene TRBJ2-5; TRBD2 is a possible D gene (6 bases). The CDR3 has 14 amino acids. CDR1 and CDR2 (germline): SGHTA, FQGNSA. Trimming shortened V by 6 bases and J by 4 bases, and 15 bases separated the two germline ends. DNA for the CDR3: TGTGCCAGCAGACCCGGGGCTAGCGTAGAGACCCAGTACTTC. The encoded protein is CASRPGASVETQYF.

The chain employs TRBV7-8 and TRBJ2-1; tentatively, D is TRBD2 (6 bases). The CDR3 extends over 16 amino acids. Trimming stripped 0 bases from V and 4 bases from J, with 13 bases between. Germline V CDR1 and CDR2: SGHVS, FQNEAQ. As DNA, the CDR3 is TGTGCCAGCAGCTTAGCACGTAGCGGACTATACAATGAGCAGTTCTTC. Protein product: CASSLARSGLYNEQFF. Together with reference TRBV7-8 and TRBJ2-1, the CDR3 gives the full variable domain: GAGVSQSPRYKVAKRGQDVALRCDPISGHVSLFWYQQALGQGPEFLTYFQNEAQLDKSGLPSDRFFAERPEGSVSTLKIQRTQQEDSAVYLCASSLARSGLYNEQFFGPGTRLTVL.

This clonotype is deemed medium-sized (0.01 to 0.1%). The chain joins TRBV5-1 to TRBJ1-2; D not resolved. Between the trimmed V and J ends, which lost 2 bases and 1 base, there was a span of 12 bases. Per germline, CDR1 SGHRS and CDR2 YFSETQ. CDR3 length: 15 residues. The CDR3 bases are TGCGCCAGCAGCTTAGGGTTCGTTAGTAACTATGGCTACACCTTC. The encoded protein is CASSLGFVSNYGYTF.

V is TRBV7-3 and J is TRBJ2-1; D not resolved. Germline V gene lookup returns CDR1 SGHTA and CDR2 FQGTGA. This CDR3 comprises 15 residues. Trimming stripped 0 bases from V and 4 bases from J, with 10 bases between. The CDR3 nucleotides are TGTGCCAGCAGCTTAACTAGGAGAATGTACAATGAGCAGTTCTTC. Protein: CASSLTRRMYNEQFF.

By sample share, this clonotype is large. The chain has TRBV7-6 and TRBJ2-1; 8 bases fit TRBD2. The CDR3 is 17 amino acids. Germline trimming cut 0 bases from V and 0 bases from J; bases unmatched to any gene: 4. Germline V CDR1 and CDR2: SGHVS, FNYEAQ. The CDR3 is CASSLAALAASYNEQFF. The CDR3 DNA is TGTGCCAGCAGCTTAGCGGCACTAGCGGCCTCCTACAATGAGCAGTTCTTC.

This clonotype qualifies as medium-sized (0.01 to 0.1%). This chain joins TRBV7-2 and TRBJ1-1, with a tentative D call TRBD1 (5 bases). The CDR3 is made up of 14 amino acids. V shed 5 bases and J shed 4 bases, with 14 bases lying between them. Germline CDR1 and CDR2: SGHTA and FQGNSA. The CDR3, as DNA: TGTGCCAGCAGCAACCCCGGGGGAGGCACTGAAGCTTTCTTT. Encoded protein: CASSNPGGGTEAFF.

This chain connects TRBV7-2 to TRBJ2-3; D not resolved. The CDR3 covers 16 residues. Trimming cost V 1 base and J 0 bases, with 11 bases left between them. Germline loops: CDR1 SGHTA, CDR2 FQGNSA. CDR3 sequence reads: CASSLVLPTSTDTQYF. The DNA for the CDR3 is TGTGCCAGCAGCTTAGTTCTACCAACTAGCACAGATACGCAGTATTTT.

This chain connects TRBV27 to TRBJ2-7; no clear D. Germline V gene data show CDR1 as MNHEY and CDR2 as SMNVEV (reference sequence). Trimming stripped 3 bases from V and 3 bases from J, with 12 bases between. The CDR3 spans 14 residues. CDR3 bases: TGTGCCAGCAGTTTTTCGGGTACTTTCTACGAGCAGTACTTC. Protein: CASSFSGTFYEQYF.

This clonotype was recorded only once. CDR3 sequence (DNA): TGTGCCAGCAGCTATAGCGGAATGGGCTACGAGCAGTACTTC. Translation: CASSYSGMGYEQYF. V usage is TRBV6-2 or TRBV6-3 and J usage is TRBJ2-7; a possible D gene is TRBD2 (6 bases). This CDR3 spans 14 amino acids. Germline V gene data show CDR1 as MNHEY and CDR2 as SVGEGT. The V gene lost 6 bases and the J gene lost 3 bases, with 15 bases spanning the gap.